These 5 T cell receptor beta chains were all obtained from the same sample, sequenced in a study of T-cell memory formation after mild COVID-19. Each CDR3 protein is one row after TCRdb ran MiXCR on the 5' RACE reads. Of around 190,000 distinct CDR3 sequences detected, roughly 18% appear once; the ten largest clones hold roughly 3.8%. The sample consisted of PBMCs or a T cell subset sorted from them (not recorded which). Source of these receptors: a man aged 18-30 years who had mild COVID-19 (a few samples of this study predate the infection). Cell type and time point are not known.

The table lists this clonotype with many counts. The CDR3 sequence is CASRRVTVDNEQFF. CDR3 nucleotide sequence: TGTGCCAGCAGGAGGGTGACCGTTGACAATGAGCAGTTCTTC. The chain links TRBV6-5 to TRBJ2-1; D might be TRBD2 (5 bases). The CDR3 extends over 14 amino acids. Trimming left V 6 bases short and J 5 bases short, with 14 bases between. Germline V CDR1 and CDR2: MNHEY, SVGAGI.

The chain couples TRBV5-1 to TRBJ2-1, with D unclear. V lost 0 bases to trimming and J lost 6 bases, with 7 bases between them. The germline V gene has CDR1 SGHRS and CDR2 YFSETQ. The CDR3 has 13 residues. The chain's CDR3 is CASSLEVRNEQFF. The CDR3 DNA follows: TGCGCCAGCAGCTTGGAAGTCCGCAATGAGCAGTTCTTC.

The chain combines TRBV29-1 with TRBJ1-5, with 7 bases aligning to TRBD1. This CDR3 has 14 residues. Germline CDR1 is SQVTM and CDR2 is ANQGSEA. Trimming at V came to 6 bases and at J to 1 base, leaving 6 bases not matched to a gene. The CDR3 region is CSVRQGPSNQPQHF. For the CDR3, the DNA is TGCAGCGTCCGACAGGGTCCAAGCAATCAGCCCCAGCATTTT.

CDR3 nucleotides: TGTGCCAGCTCACCAAGGGATAGCACAGATACGCAGTATTTT. It encodes CASSPRDSTDTQYF. V usage is TRBV18 and J usage is TRBJ2-3; no definite D call. The CDR3 loop spans 14 amino acids. Germline CDR1 and CDR2: KGHSH and LQKENI. Trimming took off 2 bases at V and 0 bases at J, with 6 bases between the two ends.

This rearrangement joins TRBV7-2 to TRBJ1-3; D remains unclear. The germline gives CDR1 SGHTA, CDR2 FQGNSA. Trimming removed 4 bases from V and 4 bases from J, with 8 bases in between. There are 13 residues in the CDR3. The CDR3 sequence is CASSSYLGNTIYF. The CDR3 region has the DNA TGTGCCAGCAGCTCGTATCTGGGAAACACCATATATTTT.